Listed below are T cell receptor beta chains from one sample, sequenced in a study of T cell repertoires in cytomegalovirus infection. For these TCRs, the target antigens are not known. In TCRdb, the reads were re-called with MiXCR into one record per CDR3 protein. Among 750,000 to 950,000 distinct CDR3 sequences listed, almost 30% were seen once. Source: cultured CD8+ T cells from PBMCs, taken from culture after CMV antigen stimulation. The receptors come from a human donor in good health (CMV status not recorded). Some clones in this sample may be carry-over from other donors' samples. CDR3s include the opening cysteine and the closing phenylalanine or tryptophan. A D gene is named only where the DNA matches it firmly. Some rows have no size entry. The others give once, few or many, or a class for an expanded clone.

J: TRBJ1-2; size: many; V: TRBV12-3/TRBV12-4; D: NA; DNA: TGTGCCAGCATCGTGGGAGAAAACTATGGCTACACCTTC; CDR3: CASIVGENYGYTF
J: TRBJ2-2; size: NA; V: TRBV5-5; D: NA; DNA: TGTGCCAGCAGCTTGGGAGAGAGGAAGACCGGGGAGCTGTTTTTT; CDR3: CASSLGERKTGELFF
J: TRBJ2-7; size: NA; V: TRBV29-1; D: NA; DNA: TGCAGCGTTGAAGAAGTCGGAGGAGGCGAGCAGTACTTC; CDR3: CSVEEVGGGEQYF
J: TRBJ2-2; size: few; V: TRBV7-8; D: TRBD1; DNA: TGTGCCAGCAGCACCAGGGGGCGGGTCGGGGAGCTGTTTTTT; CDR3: CASSTRGRVGELFF
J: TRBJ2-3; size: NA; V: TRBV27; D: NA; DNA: TGTGCCAGCAGTTGGACCTTGGGCACAGATACGCAGTATTTT; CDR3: CASSWTLGTDTQYF
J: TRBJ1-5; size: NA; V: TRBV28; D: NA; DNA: TGTGCCAGCAGTTTCCGCCCTCCAGGGACGAGGAATCAGCCCCAGCATTTT; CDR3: CASSFRPPGTRNQPQHF
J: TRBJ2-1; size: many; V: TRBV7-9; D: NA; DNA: TGTGCCAGCAGCTTCAACCATCGGGCCTACAATGAGCAGTTCTTC; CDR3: CASSFNHRAYNEQFF
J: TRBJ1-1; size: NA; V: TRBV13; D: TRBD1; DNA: TGTGCCAGCAGCTTAGAGAGGGACAGGTCCCCCGGTTATGGGACTGAAGCTTTCTTT; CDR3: CASSLERDRSPGYGTEAFF
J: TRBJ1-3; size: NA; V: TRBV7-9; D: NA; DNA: TGTGCCAGCAGCTTAGCGTGGTTGGTCGACAGAATCTCTGGAAACACCATATATTTT; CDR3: CASSLAWLVDRISGNTIYF
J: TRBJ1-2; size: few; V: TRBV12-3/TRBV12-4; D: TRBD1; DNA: TGTGCCAGCACCATGACAGGGCTCCGGGCCAGCTATGGCTACACCTTC; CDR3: CASTMTGLRASYGYTF
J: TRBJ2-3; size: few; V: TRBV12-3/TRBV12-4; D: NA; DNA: TGTGCCAGCAGCCCTAGCATAAGCACAGATACGCAGTATTTT; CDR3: CASSPSISTDTQYF
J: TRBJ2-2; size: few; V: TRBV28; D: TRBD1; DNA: TGTGCCAGCAGTTTGGTTTCGACAGGGCCGAACACCGGGGAGCTGTTTTTT; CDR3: CASSLVSTGPNTGELFF
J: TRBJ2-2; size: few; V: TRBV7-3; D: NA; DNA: TGTGCCAGCAGCTTAAATTCGGTCTCCGGGGAGCTGTTTTTT; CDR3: CASSLNSVSGELFF
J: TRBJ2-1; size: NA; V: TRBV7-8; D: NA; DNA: TGTGCCAGCAGCTTCAGGGTCCCGGACGTCTCCTACAATGAGCAGTTCTTC; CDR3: CASSFRVPDVSYNEQFF
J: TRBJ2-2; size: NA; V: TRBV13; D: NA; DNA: TGTGCCAGCAGTCCCCGGGCAGGCCCCACCGGGGAGCTGTTTTTT; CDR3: CASSPRAGPTGELFF
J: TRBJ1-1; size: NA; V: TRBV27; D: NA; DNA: TGTGCCAGCAGGGGAAATTCTGAAGCTTTCTTT; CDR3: CASRGNSEAFF
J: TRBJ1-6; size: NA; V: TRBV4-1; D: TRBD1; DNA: TGCGCCGACAGGGCCTGGCAGAATAATTCACCCCTCCACTTT; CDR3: CADRAWQNNSPLHF
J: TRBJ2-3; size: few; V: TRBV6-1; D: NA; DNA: TGTGCCAGCAAAGAAATCAAGGATACGCAGTATTTT; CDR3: CASKEIKDTQYF
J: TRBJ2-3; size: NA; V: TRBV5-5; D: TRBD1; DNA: TGTGCCAGCAGCCACCGGGACAGGGTCCCAGATACGCAGTATTTT; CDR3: CASSHRDRVPDTQYF
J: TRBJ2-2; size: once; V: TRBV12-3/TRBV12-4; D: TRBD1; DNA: TGTGCCAGCAGTTCCCCGACAGGGACCACCGGGGAGCCGTTTTTT; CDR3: CASSSPTGTTGEPFF
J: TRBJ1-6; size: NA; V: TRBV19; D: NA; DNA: TGTGCCAGTAGTCGGGGGTACGGTGATTCACCCCTCCACTTT; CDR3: CASSRGYGDSPLHF
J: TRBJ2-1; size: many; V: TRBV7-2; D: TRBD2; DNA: TGTGCCATCCAGGGCCTGGGACTAGCGGGGGGGGCTCCTTTCTTC; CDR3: CAIQGLGLAGGAPFF
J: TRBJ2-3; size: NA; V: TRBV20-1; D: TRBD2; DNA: TGCAGTGCAACCCCGGGACTACGCACAGATACGCAGTATTTT; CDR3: CSATPGLRTDTQYF
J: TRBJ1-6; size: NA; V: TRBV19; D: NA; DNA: TGTGCCAGTAATCAAGGAGTTAATTCACCCCTCCACTTT; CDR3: CASNQGVNSPLHF
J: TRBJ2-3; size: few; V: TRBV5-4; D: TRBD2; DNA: TGTGCCAGCAGCTTGGCCGTACTAGCGGACTACACAGATACGCAGTATTTT; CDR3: CASSLAVLADYTDTQYF
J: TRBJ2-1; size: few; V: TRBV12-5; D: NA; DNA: TGTGCTAGTGGCCAAACACCGGGACCTCACAATGAGCAGTTCTTC; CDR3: CASGQTPGPHNEQFF
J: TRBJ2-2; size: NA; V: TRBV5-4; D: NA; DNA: TGTGCCAGCAGCACCTCACTTAGCGGACTTAACACCGGGGAGCTGTTTTTT; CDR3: CASSTSLSGLNTGELFF
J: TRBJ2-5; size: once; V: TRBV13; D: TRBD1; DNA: TGTGCCAGCAGCTTAGACAGGGGATGGGCCCAGTACTTC; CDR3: CASSLDRGWAQYF
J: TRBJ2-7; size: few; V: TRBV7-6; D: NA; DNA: TGTGCCAGCAGCGGCCCTAGGGGGGGGGGCAGGGGACCCTACGAGCAGTACTTC; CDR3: CASSGPRGGGRGPYEQYF
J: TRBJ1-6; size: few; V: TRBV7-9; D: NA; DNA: TGTGCCAGCAGCTTAGAAAACGGGGGGGGTTCACCCCTCCACTTT; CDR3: CASSLENGGGSPLHF
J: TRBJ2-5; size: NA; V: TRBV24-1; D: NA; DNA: TGTGCCACCAGTGTGAGCGACGATCAAGGAGAGACCCAGTACTTC; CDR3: CATSVSDDQGETQYF
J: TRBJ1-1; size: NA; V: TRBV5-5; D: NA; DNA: TGTGCCAGCAGCTTTGCAGGGAGGTTGAACACTGAAGCTTTCTTT; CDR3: CASSFAGRLNTEAFF
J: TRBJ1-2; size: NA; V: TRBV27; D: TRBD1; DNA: TGTGCCAGCACCATGACAGGGAGATATGGCTACACCTTC; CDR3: CASTMTGRYGYTF
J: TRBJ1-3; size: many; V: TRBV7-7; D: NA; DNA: TGTGCTAGCAGCTTAGATCTCTCTGGAAACACCATATATTTT; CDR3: CASSLDLSGNTIYF
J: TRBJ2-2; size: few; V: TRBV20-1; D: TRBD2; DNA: TGCAGTGCTAGCCCCCCTAGCGGGGGGGGCGGCACCGGGGAGCTGTTTTTT; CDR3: CSASPPSGGGGTGELFF
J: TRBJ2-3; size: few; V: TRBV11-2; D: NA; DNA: TGTGCCAGCAGCTCCTTCCGGCCAGATACGCAGTATTTT; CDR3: CASSSFRPDTQYF
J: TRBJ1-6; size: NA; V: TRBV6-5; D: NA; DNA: TGTGCCAGCAGTACCATACCAGTCGATTCACCCCTCCACTTT; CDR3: CASSTIPVDSPLHF
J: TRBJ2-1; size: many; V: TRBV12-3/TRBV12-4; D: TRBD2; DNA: TGTGCCAGCAGTTTTGTGACTAGCGGGGCCAACTCCTACAATGAGCAGTTCTTC; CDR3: CASSFVTSGANSYNEQFF
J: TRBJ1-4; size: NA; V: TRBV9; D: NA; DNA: TGTGCCAGCAGCGAGGGGCAGCGGGGAGGAAAACTGTTTTTT; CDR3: CASSEGQRGGKLFF
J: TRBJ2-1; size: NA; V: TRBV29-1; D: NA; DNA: TGCAGCGCGCAGAGCTCCTACAATGAGCAGTTCTTC; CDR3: CSAQSSYNEQFF
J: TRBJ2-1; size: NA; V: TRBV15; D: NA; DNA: TGTGCCACCAGCAGAGTGTGGGAAGAAGCAGGCAATGAGCAGTTCTTC; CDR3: CATSRVWEEAGNEQFF
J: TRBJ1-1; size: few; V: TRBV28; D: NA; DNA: TGTGCCAGCAGTTACGGCGGCGTCACAGGGACCTTGCCGAGCAACACTGAAGCTTTCTTT; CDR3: CASSYGGVTGTLPSNTEAFF
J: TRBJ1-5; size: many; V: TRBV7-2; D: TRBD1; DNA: TGTGCCAGCAGCTTCGAGGGGGCTGATCAGCCCCAGCATTTT; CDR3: CASSFEGADQPQHF
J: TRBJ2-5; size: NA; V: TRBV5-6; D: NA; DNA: TGTGCCAGCAGCTTGGCCGGACAGACAGAGACCCAGTACTTC; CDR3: CASSLAGQTETQYF
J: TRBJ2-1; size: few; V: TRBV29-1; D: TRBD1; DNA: TGCAGCGTACGACGACAGGGAAGGCTCAATGAGCAGTTCTTC; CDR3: CSVRRQGRLNEQFF